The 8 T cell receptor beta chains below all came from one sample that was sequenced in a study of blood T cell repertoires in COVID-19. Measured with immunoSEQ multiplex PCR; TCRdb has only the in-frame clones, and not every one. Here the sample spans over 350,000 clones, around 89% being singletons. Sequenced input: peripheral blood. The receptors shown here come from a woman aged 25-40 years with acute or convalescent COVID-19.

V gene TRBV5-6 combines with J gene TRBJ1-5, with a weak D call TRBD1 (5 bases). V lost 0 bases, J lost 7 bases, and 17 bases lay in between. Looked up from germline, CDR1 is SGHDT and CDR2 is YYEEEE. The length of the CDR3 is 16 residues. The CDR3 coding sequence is TGTGCCAGCAGCTTGGGGGGGACTTTCGGGAAGCAGCCCCAGCATTTT. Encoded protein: CASSLGGTFGKQPQHF. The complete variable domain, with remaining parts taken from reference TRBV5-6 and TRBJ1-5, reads DAGVTQSPTHLIKTRGQQVTLRCSPKSGHDTVSWYQQALGQGPQFIFQYYEEEERQRGNFPDRFSGHQFPNYSSELNVNALLLGDSALYLCASSLGGTFGKQPQHFGDGTRLSIL.

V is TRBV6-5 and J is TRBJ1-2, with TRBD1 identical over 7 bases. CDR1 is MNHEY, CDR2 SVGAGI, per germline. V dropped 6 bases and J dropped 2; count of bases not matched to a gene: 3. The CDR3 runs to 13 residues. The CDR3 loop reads CASSLTGNYGYTF. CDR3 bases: TGTGCCAGCAGCTTGACAGGGAACTATGGCTACACCTTC.

The CDR3 reads CSVVRLLGGTEAFF. DNA of the CDR3: TGCAGCGTTGTAAGACTCCTAGGAGGCACTGAAGCTTTCTTT. This chain links TRBV29-1 with TRBJ1-1, with no clear D. V gave up 4 bases and J gave up 4 bases, with 16 bases separating them. CDR3 length equals 14 residues. Looked up from germline, CDR1 is SQVTM and CDR2 is ANQGSEA.

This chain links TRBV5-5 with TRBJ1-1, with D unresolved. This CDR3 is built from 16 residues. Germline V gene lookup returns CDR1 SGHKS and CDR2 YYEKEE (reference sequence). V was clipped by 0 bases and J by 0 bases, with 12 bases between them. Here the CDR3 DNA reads TGTGCCAGCAGCTTGGGGGGAGGAGTAATGAACACTGAAGCTTTCTTT. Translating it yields CASSLGGGVMNTEAFF.

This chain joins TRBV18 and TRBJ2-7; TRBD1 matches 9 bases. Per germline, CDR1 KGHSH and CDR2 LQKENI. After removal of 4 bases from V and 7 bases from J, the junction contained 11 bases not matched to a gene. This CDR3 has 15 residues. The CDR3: CASSQWTGDLWEQYF. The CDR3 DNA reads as TGTGCCAGCTCACAATGGACAGGGGACTTATGGGAGCAGTACTTC.

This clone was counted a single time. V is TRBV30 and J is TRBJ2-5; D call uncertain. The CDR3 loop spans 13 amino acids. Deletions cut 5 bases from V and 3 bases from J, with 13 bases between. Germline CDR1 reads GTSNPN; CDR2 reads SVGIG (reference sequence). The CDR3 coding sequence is TGTGCCTGGTCCAACGGGTGGGAAGAGACCCAGTACTTC. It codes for CAWSNGWEETQYF.

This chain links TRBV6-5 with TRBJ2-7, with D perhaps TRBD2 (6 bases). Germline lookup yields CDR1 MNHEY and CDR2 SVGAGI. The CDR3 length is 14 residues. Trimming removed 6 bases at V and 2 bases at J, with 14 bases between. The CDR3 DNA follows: TGTGCCAGCAGAACCGGGACGGGAGCCTACGAGCAGTACTTC. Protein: CASRTGTGAYEQYF.

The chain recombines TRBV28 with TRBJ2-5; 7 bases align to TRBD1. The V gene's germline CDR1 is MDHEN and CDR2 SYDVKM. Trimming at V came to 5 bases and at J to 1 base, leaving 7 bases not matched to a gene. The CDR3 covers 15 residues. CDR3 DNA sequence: TGTGCCAGCAGTAACCCCGGGACAGTCCAAGAGACCCAGTACTTC. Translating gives CASSNPGTVQETQYF. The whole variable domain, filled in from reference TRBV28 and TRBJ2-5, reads DVKVTQSSRYLVKRTGEKVFLECVQDMDHENMFWYRQDPGLGLRLIYFSYDVKMKEKGDIPEGYSVSREKKERFSLILESASTNQTSMYLCASSNPGTVQETQYFGPGTRLLVL.